The rows below give T cell receptor beta chains drawn from one sample of a study of radiation and T cells in renal cell carcinoma. Libraries were prepared by immunoSEQ multiplex PCR; TCRdb keeps only in-frame clonotypes and omits some of them. In the table there are about 76,000 clones, roughly nine tenths of which are singletons. The sample consisted of blood, taken from a patient whose treatment included radiotherapy and nephrectomy. The receptors were sampled from a woman in her seventies with renal cell carcinoma. Each CDR3 is given with its conserved first and last residue. Fields, in order: V gene, J gene, clone size, D gene, CDR3 DNA, CDR3 protein. The D gene is left open where the match is weak. The listing skips clone size in some rows; elsewhere it reads once, few, many or a size class.

TRBV28	TRBJ2-7	.	.	TGTGCCAGCAGCTCGGACAGTGCCTACGAGCAGTACTTC	CASSSDSAYEQYF
TRBV7-2	TRBJ2-7	.	.	TGTGCCAGCAGCTCCGGGGGTGTTACCTACGAGCAGTACTTC	CASSSGGVTYEQYF
TRBV2	TRBJ1-2	.	.	TGTGCCAGCAGTGAAGTCGGAGACTATGGCTACACCTTC	CASSEVGDYGYTF
TRBV18	TRBJ2-7	.	.	TGTGCCAGCTCACCAGGACGGGACCTACCCTACGAGCAGTACTTC	CASSPGRDLPYEQYF
TRBV19	TRBJ2-1	.	.	TGTGCCAGTAGTATAGCACAAACCTACAATGAGCAGTTCTTC	CASSIAQTYNEQFF
TRBV2	TRBJ1-6	.	.	TGTGCCAGCAATACGGTCTCCTATAATTCACCCCTCCACTTT	CASNTVSYNSPLHF
TRBV5-1	TRBJ2-7	once	.	TGCGCCAGCAGCTTGGACCCATCCTACGAGCAGTACTTC	CASSLDPSYEQYF
TRBV5-6	TRBJ2-1	.	TRBD2	TGTGCCAGCAGCCGACTAGCGGAGCAGTTCTTC	CASSRLAEQFF
TRBV30	TRBJ2-7	.	.	TGTGCCTGGAGTGTAGGAGGGGTGAGCTCCTACGAGCAGTACTTC	CAWSVGGVSSYEQYF
TRBV2	TRBJ1-2	.	.	TGTGCCAGCACCTTCGGGACGGCATCTAACTATGGCTACACCTTC	CASTFGTASNYGYTF
TRBV30	TRBJ1-2	.	.	TGTGCCTGGAGTGTAACAGGCTATGGCTACACCTTC	CAWSVTGYGYTF
TRBV19	TRBJ2-7	few	.	TGTGCCAGTAGTCGCCCTGGACTGGTCTACGAGCAGTACTTC	CASSRPGLVYEQYF
TRBV4-1	TRBJ1-2	.	.	TGCGCCAGCAGCCAAGACAGCAACTATGGCTACACCTTC	CASSQDSNYGYTF
TRBV10-3	TRBJ1-3	.	.	TGTGCCATCAGTGAGTCCTCAGGCCGGGGAAACACCATATATTTT	CAISESSGRGNTIYF
TRBV7-6	TRBJ2-3	.	.	TGTGCCAGCAGCTTAAACGGGGTGGTTAGGGCAGATACGCAGTATTTT	CASSLNGVVRADTQYF
TRBV19	TRBJ2-1	.	.	TGTGCCAGTCGAATGGAGGTGACTAGGAACAATGAGCAGTTCTTC	CASRMEVTRNNEQFF
TRBV7-2	TRBJ1-3	.	.	TGTGCCAGCAGCCCCACAGGAAACACCATATATTTT	CASSPTGNTIYF
TRBV19	TRBJ1-2	.	.	TGTGCCAGTAGTATAGGTCAGCCAGGAGGCTACACCTTC	CASSIGQPGGYTF
TRBV19	TRBJ1-1	once	.	TGTGCCAGTAGGGGTATGAACACTGAAGCTTTCTTT	CASRGMNTEAFF
TRBV6-1	TRBJ1-1	.	TRBD1	TGTGCCAGCAGAAGACAGGGAGCCACTGAAGCTTTCTTT	CASRRQGATEAFF
TRBV16	TRBJ2-7	.	TRBD2	TGTGCCAGCAGCCCTTCTAGCGGGGGTTACGAGCAGTACTTC	CASSPSSGGYEQYF
TRBV6-6	TRBJ1-5	.	.	TGTGCCAGCAGTTACTCGGGGAGGGCGAGAAATCAGCCCCAGCATTTT	CASSYSGRARNQPQHF
TRBV5-1	TRBJ2-1	.	.	TGCGCCAGCAGAACTTCCACCTACAATGAGCAGTTCTTC	CASRTSTYNEQFF
TRBV4-3	TRBJ1-1	once	.	TGCGCCAGCAGCCAAGATAATAGGCAGACAGAAGCTTTCTTT	CASSQDNRQTEAFF
TRBV9	TRBJ2-7	.	.	TGTGCCAGCAGCCTTGGGGAGGCGATTCTTTACGAGCAGTACTTC	CASSLGEAILYEQYF
TRBV6-1	TRBJ1-6	.	TRBD1	TGTGCCAGCAGTGAACGGGGACAGGGGGCTTTAGTATCACCCCTCCACTTT	CASSERGQGALVSPLHF
TRBV5-1	TRBJ1-3	.	.	TGCGCCAGCAGCTTGAGGGGAGGCCCTGGAAACACCATATATTTT	CASSLRGGPGNTIYF
TRBV6-5	TRBJ1-2	.	.	TGTGCCAGCAGTTACTCAACAGAGCCCTATGGCTACACCTTC	CASSYSTEPYGYTF
TRBV7-2	TRBJ2-7	.	.	TGTGCCAGCAGCTTAGGCGCACAGGGAGGCGCATACTACGAGCAGTACTTC	CASSLGAQGGAYYEQYF
TRBV30	TRBJ1-2	.	.	TGTGCCTGGAACTCGATGCGGGGCTATGGCTACACCTTC	CAWNSMRGYGYTF
TRBV28	TRBJ2-7	once	.	TGTGCCAGCAGTTTAAACGGGATATACGAGCAGTACTTC	CASSLNGIYEQYF
TRBV6-1	TRBJ1-5	.	.	TGTGCCAGCGGGGGGACGGCTTGGAATCAGCCCCAGCATTTT	CASGGTAWNQPQHF
TRBV6-1	TRBJ2-3	.	.	TGTGCCAGCAGGTTTTTGGGGGCCAGCACAGATACGCAGTATTTT	CASRFLGASTDTQYF
TRBV6-6	TRBJ1-4	.	.	TGTGCCAGCAGTTACTCGGTCCAGTCCGAAAAACTGTTTTTT	CASSYSVQSEKLFF
TRBV13	TRBJ2-3	.	.	TGTGCCAGCAGCTTCGGGACTTCCCGCACAGATACGCAGTATTTT	CASSFGTSRTDTQYF
TRBV7-2	TRBJ2-5	.	.	TGTGCCAGCAGCTTAGACCAGAGGTGGATAGAGACCCAGCACTTC	CASSLDQRWIETQHF
TRBV6-6	TRBJ1-5	.	TRBD1	TGTGCCAGCAGTTACCCGAAGGGGGCGGTCAATCAGCCCCAGCATTTT	CASSYPKGAVNQPQHF